This T cell receptor (beta chain) was observed in a study of technical replicates of blood from a handful of donors. The assay was immunoSEQ multiplex PCR, and TCRdb's table has in-frame clones only and misses some. This sample has 87,000 or so clones, with more than 85% found just once. Germline V CDR1 and CDR2: SNHLY, FYNNEI. J lost 3 bases, V lost 8 bases, and 8 bases had no gene match. CDR3 length equals 15 residues. Only one count was recorded for this clone. Material for sequencing was T cells isolated from PBMCs. This TCR came from a human donor in good health. The chain recombines TRBV2 with TRBJ2-2, with 8 bases fitting TRBD2. The CDR3 DNA follows: TGTGCCAGCCGGTTCGGGAGGGCTTACACCGGGGAGCTGTTTTTT. Amino acids: CASRFGRAYTGELFF.